What follows is one TCR beta chain and its context. The data were taken from a study of breast tumors, draining lymph nodes, adjacent tissues. TCRdb reprocessed the multiplex PCR reads via MiXCR and lists one record per CDR3 protein. The sample holds around 66,000 distinct CDR3 sequences, approximately 40% seen once. Sequenced input: breast tumor tissue. This sequence originates from a female donor with breast cancer. Some clones in this sample may be carry-over from other donors' samples.

Here the CDR3 DNA reads TGCAGTGCTCCGGGACAGGGGAAAGAGACCCAGTACTTC. Amino acids: CSAPGQGKETQYF. This chain connects TRBV20-1 to TRBJ2-5; TRBD1 matches at 10 bases. The CDR3 sequence is 13 residues long. V shed 5 bases, J shed 3 bases, and the junction held 3 bases outside the gene matches. Germline CDR1 and CDR2: DFQATT and SNEGSKA (reference sequence).